The rows below give T cell receptor beta chains drawn from one sample of a study of blood T cell repertoires in COVID-19. This table comes from immunoSEQ multiplex PCR, and its TCRdb copy is limited to in-frame clones, with some not included. Of some 80,000 clones detected, roughly 88% appear once; the ten largest clones hold about 2.5%. Sequencing input: peripheral blood. The source of these receptors is a human donor in a cohort sampled during active COVID-19. The CDR3 runs from the conserved cysteine through the conserved F or W. Fields, in order: D gene, CDR3 length, clone size, V gene, J gene, CDR3 protein, CDR3 DNA. A D gene is named only where the DNA matches it firmly. Clone size is not always given. Where it is, it says once, few, many or a class for expanded clones.

>TRBD2|13|.|TRBV30|TRBJ2-7
CAWGSGSGYEQYF
TGTGCCTGGGGCAGCGGGAGTGGATACGAGCAGTACTTC
>.|13|.|TRBV19|TRBJ2-7
CASSAGVIYEQYF
TGTGCCAGTAGTGCAGGGGTAATCTACGAGCAGTACTTC
>TRBD2|15|.|TRBV27|TRBJ2-1
CASLPSGRSGNEQFF
TGTGCCAGCCTACCGAGCGGGAGGAGTGGCAATGAGCAGTTCTTC
>TRBD1|16|.|TRBV19|TRBJ1-5
CASSSGGTGTTQPQHF
TGTGCCAGTAGTTCGGGGGGGACAGGGACGACTCAGCCCCAGCATTTT
>.|14|.|TRBV5-1|TRBJ2-3
CASSEPGERDTQYF
TGCGCCAGCAGCGAACCGGGAGAGCGAGATACGCAGTATTTT
>TRBD1|16|.|TRBV19|TRBJ2-2
CASSSGQGAGTGELFF
TGTGCCAGTAGTTCCGGACAGGGGGCCGGCACCGGGGAGCTGTTTTTT
>.|13|.|TRBV4-3|TRBJ2-3
CASSQGLGDTQYF
TGCGCCAGCAGCCAGGGACTCGGAGATACGCAGTATTTT
>TRBD1|14|once|TRBV7-9|TRBJ1-1
CASSLTGSNTEAFF
TGTGCCAGCAGCTTGACAGGGTCGAACACTGAAGCTTTCTTT
>TRBD1|15|once|TRBV7-6|TRBJ2-7
CASSLEDRASYEQYF
TGTGCCAGCAGCTTAGAGGACAGGGCTTCCTACGAGCAGTACTTC
>TRBD1|18|.|TRBV19|TRBJ2-2
CASRRGKIQGKGTGELFF
TGTGCCAGCCGCAGGGGGAAGATACAGGGGAAGGGAACCGGGGAGCTGTTTTTT
>TRBD1|15|once|TRBV7-3|TRBJ2-5
CASSLTGTVQETQYF
TGTGCCAGCAGCTTAACAGGGACAGTACAAGAGACCCAGTACTTC
>.|16|.|TRBV6-4|TRBJ2-3
CASSETQGLGTDTQYF
TGTGCCAGCAGTGAAACGCAGGGTTTAGGGACAGATACGCAGTATTTT
>TRBD2|15|.|TRBV13|TRBJ2-3
CASSFGTSGGGTQYF
TGTGCCAGCAGCTTCGGGACTAGCGGGGGCGGAACGCAGTATTTT
>TRBD1|15|.|TRBV5-1|TRBJ2-5
CASSPGQGLRETQYF
TGCGCCAGCAGCCCCGGACAGGGTCTTCGGGAGACCCAGTACTTC
>TRBD2|14|.|TRBV18|TRBJ2-5
CASSLAGGEETQYF
TGTGCCAGCTCCCTAGCGGGAGGGGAAGAGACCCAGTACTTC
>.|14|.|TRBV11-2|TRBJ2-7
CASSPPGQTYEQYF
TGTGCCAGCAGCCCTCCGGGACAAACCTACGAGCAGTACTTC
>.|13|.|TRBV5-1|TRBJ1-1
CASSLAGGPEAFF
TGCGCCAGCAGCTTGGCTGGGGGCCCTGAAGCTTTCTTT
>TRBD2|18|.|TRBV5-1|TRBJ2-1
CASSWGLAGGDPYNEQFF
TGCGCCAGCAGCTGGGGACTAGCGGGGGGTGACCCCTACAATGAGCAGTTCTTC
>TRBD2|14|.|TRBV29-1|TRBJ2-3
CSVLLAPYTDTQYF
TGCAGCGTATTACTAGCGCCCTACACAGATACGCAGTATTTT
>.|17|.|TRBV4-2|TRBJ1-2
CASSQDLGGQTNYGYTF
TGTGCCAGCAGCCAAGACCTTGGCGGACAGACTAACTATGGCTACACCTTC
>.|16|.|TRBV6-4|TRBJ2-3
CASSDSTGRGGDTQYF
TGTGCCAGCAGTGACTCAACCGGGAGAGGAGGAGATACGCAGTATTTT
>.|13|.|TRBV6-1|TRBJ1-5
CASSELVGQPQHF
TGTGCCAGCAGTGAACTAGTAGGTCAGCCCCAGCATTTT
>.|13|.|TRBV7-3|TRBJ1-1
CASSLTGNTEAFF
TGTGCCAGCAGCTTAACCGGGAACACTGAAGCTTTCTTT
>.|13|.|TRBV27|TRBJ1-5
CASRRSWDQPQHF
TGTGCCAGCAGACGGAGTTGGGATCAGCCCCAGCATTTT
>TRBD1|14|once|TRBV4-1|TRBJ2-7
CASSHRQGAGEQYF
TGCGCCAGCAGCCATAGACAGGGGGCAGGGGAGCAGTACTTC
>.|15|.|TRBV5-1|TRBJ2-3
CASSLEQGTKDTQYF
TGCGCCAGCAGCTTGGAGCAGGGAACGAAAGATACGCAGTATTTT
>.|15|.|TRBV5-6|TRBJ2-3
CASSLVGGAPDTQYF
TGTGCCAGCAGCTTGGTGGGGGGGGCCCCAGATACGCAGTATTTT
>TRBD2|13|once|TRBV5-6|TRBJ2-5
CATSGLREETQYF
TGTGCCACCTCGGGACTACGAGAAGAGACCCAGTACTTC
>TRBD2|17|.|TRBV3-1/TRBV3-2|TRBJ2-2
CASSQGVVAGDTGELFF
TGTGCCAGCAGCCAAGGGGTGGTAGCGGGGGACACCGGGGAGCTGTTTTTT
>.|15|.|TRBV7-9|TRBJ2-3
CASSSDTETTDTQYF
TGTGCCAGCAGCTCAGACACGGAAACGACAGATACGCAGTATTTT
>.|15|.|TRBV18|TRBJ2-3
CASSPTGSSTDTQYF
TGTGCCAGCTCACCAACGGGATCTAGCACAGATACGCAGTATTTT
>TRBD1|15|.|TRBV2|TRBJ2-3
CASGEGQGASDTQYF
TGTGCCAGCGGCGAGGGACAGGGGGCTAGCGATACGCAGTATTTT
>TRBD2|15|.|TRBV4-3|TRBJ2-7
CASSLSGGASYEQYF
TGCGCCAGCAGCCTTAGCGGGGGGGCCAGCTACGAGCAGTACTTC
>.|18|.|TRBV21-1|TRBJ2-2
CASSRSRYVEGVTGELFF
TGTGCCAGCAGCCGCTCGCGTTATGTGGAGGGAGTCACCGGGGAGCTGTTTTTT
>TRBD1|15|.|TRBV6-5|TRBJ2-7
CASSLNRGRGYEQYF
TGTGCCAGCAGTTTAAACAGGGGGCGAGGCTACGAGCAGTACTTC
>.|18|.|TRBV19|TRBJ1-2
CASSIKGLSSNASYGYTF
TGTGCCAGTAGTATCAAGGGGCTTTCATCGAACGCATCGTATGGCTACACCTTC
>.|12|.|TRBV28|TRBJ2-2
CASSSGTGELFF
TGTGCCAGCTCATCCGGCACCGGGGAGCTGTTTTTT
>TRBD1|13|.|TRBV5-1|TRBJ1-1
CASSPSGTAKAFF
TGCGCCAGCAGTCCTTCAGGGACAGCTAAAGCTTTCTTT
>.|12|.|TRBV2|TRBJ2-5
CASRQGPETQYF
TGTGCCAGCAGGCAGGGTCCAGAGACCCAGTACTTC
>.|13|.|TRBV24-1|TRBJ1-5
CATSDSTGQPQHF
TGTGCCACCAGTGATTCCACAGGACAGCCCCAGCATTTT
>.|17|.|TRBV7-8|TRBJ1-5
CASSLRGQSYSNQPQHF
TGTGCCAGCAGCCTCAGGGGACAATCTTATAGCAATCAGCCCCAGCATTTT
>TRBD1|16|.|TRBV7-2|TRBJ1-1
CASSLTGGKMNTEAFF
TGTGCCAGCAGCCTAACAGGGGGCAAGATGAACACTGAAGCTTTCTTT
>TRBD2|16|.|TRBV19|TRBJ2-3
CASRLAGTVGTDTQYF
TGTGCCAGTAGACTAGCGGGGACGGTGGGCACAGATACGCAGTATTTT
>.|13|medium-sized|TRBV30|TRBJ2-7
CAWSVSGPYEQYF
TGTGCCTGGAGTGTATCTGGCCCCTACGAGCAGTACTTC
>TRBD1|16|.|TRBV6-2/TRBV6-3|TRBJ1-6
CASSPRTGKTNSPLHF
TGTGCCAGCAGTCCGAGGACAGGGAAGACGAATTCACCCCTCCACTTT
>TRBD1|16|.|TRBV7-3|TRBJ2-2
CASSLGGQGNTGELFF
TGTGCCAGCAGCTTAGGGGGACAGGGGAACACCGGGGAGCTGTTTTTT
>TRBD2|12|.|TRBV12-3/TRBV12-4|TRBJ2-5
CASSWGGETQYF
TGTGCCAGCAGTTGGGGGGGAGAGACCCAGTACTTC
>.|15|.|TRBV12-5|TRBJ2-5
CASGFGMGQQETQYF
TGTGCTAGTGGTTTCGGGATGGGTCAGCAAGAGACCCAGTACTTC
>TRBD1|15|.|TRBV19|TRBJ1-1
CASSSGTAMNTEAFF
TGTGCCAGTAGTTCAGGGACAGCTATGAACACTGAAGCTTTCTTT
>TRBD1|15|.|TRBV4-1|TRBJ2-7
CASSQGTGASYEQYF
TGCGCCAGCAGCCAGGGGACAGGGGCCTCCTACGAGCAGTACTTC
>TRBD2|15|.|TRBV19|TRBJ2-1
CASRTMAGATDEQFF
TGTGCCAGTAGGACTATGGCGGGAGCTACGGATGAGCAGTTCTTC
>.|14|.|TRBV7-9|TRBJ1-3
CASSLGTTGNTIYF
TGTGCCAGCAGCCTCGGGACAACCGGAAACACCATATATTTT
>TRBD1|15|.|TRBV2|TRBJ2-7
CASSVGTGYTYEQYF
TGTGCCAGCAGCGTGGGGACAGGGTACACCTACGAGCAGTACTTC
>.|15|.|TRBV4-3|TRBJ2-7
CASSQDRESSYEQYF
TGCGCCAGCAGCCAAGACAGGGAAAGCTCCTACGAGCAGTACTTC